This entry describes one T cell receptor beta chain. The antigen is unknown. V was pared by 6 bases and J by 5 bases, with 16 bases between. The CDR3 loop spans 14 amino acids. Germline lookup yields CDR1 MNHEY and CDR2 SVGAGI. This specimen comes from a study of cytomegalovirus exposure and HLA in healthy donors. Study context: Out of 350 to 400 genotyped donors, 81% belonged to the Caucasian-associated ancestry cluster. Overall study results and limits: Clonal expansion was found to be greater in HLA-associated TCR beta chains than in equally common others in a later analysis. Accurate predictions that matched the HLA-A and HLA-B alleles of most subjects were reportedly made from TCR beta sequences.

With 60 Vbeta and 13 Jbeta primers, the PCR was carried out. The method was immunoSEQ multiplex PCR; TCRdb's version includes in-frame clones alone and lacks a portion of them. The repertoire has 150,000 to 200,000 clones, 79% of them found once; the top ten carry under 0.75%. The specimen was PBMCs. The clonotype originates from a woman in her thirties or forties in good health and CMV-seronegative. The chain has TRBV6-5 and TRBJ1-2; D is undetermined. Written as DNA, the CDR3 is TGTGCCAGCAGGCCGTGGCGGAGGGATTATGGCTACACCTTC. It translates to CASRPWRRDYGYTF.